The source of this T cell receptor beta chain is a study of graft-versus-host responses after intestinal transplantation. At the level of the study: Multivisceral, liver-intestinal, or isolated intestinal transplants were given to recipients.

CDR1 and CDR2 from the germline V gene are SGDLS and YYNGEE. V lost 3 bases to trimming and J lost 0 bases; unmatched junction nucleotides: 6. The CDR3 runs to 15 residues. Profiling relied on immunoSEQ multiplex PCR, and the TCRdb table lists in-frame clones only, not all of them. This table has roughly 46,000 clones, approximately 92% appearing once. Overall study results and limits: Allografts of one patient group, those with graft-donor T cell macrochimerism, had high graft-versus-host to host-versus-graft clonal ratios.

Turning to this clone: The antigen is unknown.

This TCR was recovered from a human patient who received an intestinal transplant, so some T cells may come from the graft donor. This chain links TRBV9 with TRBJ2-7; TRBD1 agrees at 7 bases. Sequencing was performed on PBMCs, taken around 800 days after a first intestinal transplant, on the day of a second. CDR3 coding DNA: TGTGCCAGCAGCGCCCAGGGGGACGCCTCCTACGAGCAGTACTTC. This codes for CASSAQGDASYEQYF.